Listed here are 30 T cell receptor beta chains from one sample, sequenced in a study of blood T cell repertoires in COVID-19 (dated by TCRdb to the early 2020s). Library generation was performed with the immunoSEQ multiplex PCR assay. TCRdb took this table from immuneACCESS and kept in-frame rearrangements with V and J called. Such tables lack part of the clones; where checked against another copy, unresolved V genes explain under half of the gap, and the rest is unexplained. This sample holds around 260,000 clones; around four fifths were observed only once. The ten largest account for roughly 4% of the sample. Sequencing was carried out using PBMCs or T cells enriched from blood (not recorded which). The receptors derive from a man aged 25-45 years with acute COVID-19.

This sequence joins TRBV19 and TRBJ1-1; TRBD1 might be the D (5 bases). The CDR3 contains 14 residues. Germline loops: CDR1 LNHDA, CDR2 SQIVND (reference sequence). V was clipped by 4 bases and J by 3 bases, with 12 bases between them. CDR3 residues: CASSTGDSYTEAFF. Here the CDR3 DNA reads TGTGCCAGTAGTACGGGGGATTCTTACACTGAAGCTTTCTTT.

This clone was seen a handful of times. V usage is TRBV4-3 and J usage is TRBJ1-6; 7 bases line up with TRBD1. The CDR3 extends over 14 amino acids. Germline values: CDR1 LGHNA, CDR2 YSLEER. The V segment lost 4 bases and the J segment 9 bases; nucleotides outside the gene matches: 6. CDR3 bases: TGCGCCAGCAGCCCAGGACAGGACTCTTCACCCCTCCACTTT. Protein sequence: CASSPGQDSSPLHF.

Written as DNA, the CDR3 is TGTGCCAGCAGTTACCCCCAGGCTGGTGGCTACACCTTC. It is translated as CASSYPQAGGYTF. The rearrangement joins TRBV6-5 to TRBJ1-2, with D hard to call. CDR1 and CDR2 (germline): MNHEY, SVGAGI. Trimming removed 2 bases at V and 7 bases at J, with 11 bases between. The CDR3 covers 13 residues.

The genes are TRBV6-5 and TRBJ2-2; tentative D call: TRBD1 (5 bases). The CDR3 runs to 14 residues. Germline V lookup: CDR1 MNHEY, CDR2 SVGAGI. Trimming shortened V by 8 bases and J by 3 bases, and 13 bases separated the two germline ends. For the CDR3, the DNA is TGTGCCAGCCTCCAGGGCAGCTACACCGGGGAGCTGTTTTTT. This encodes CASLQGSYTGELFF.

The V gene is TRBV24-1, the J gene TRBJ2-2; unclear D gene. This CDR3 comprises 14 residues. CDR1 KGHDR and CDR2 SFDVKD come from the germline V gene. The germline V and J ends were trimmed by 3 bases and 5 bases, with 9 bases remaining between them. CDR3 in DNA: TGTGCCACCAGTGATCAATTCCGGACCGGGGAGCTGTTTTTT. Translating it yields CATSDQFRTGELFF.

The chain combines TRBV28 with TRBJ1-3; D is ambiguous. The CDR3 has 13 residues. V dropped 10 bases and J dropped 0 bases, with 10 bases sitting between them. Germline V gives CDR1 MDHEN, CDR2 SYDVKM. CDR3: CATEINSGNTIYF. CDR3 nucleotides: TGTGCCACCGAGATTAACTCTGGAAACACCATATATTTT.

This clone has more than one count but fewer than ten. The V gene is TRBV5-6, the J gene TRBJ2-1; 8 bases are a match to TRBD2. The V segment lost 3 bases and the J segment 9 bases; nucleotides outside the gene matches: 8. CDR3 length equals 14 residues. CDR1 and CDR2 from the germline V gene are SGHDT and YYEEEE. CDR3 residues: CASSWPGLGGEQFF. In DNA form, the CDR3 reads TGTGCCAGCAGCTGGCCGGGACTAGGTGGTGAGCAGTTCTTC.

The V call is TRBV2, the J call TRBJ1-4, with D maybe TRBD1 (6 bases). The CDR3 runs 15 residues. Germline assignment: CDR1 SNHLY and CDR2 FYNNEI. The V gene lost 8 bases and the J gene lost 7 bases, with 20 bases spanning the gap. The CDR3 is CASGIAGALLEKLFF. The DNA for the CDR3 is TGTGCCAGCGGGATCGCAGGGGCGTTGCTTGAAAAACTGTTTTTT.

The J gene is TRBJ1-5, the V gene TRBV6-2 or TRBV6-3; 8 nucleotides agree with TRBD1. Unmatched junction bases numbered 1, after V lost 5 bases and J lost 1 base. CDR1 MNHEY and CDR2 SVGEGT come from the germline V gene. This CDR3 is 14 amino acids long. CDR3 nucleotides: TGTGCCAGCAGTCGGACAGGGAGCAATCAGCCCCAGCATTTT. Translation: CASSRTGSNQPQHF.

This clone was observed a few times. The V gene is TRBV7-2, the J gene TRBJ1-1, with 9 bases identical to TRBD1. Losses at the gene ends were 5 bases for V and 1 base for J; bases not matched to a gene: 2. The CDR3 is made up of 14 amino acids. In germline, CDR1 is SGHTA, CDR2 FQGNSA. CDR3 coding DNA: TGTGCCAGCAGCCCGGACAGGGGGAACACTGAAGCTTTCTTT. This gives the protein CASSPDRGNTEAFF.

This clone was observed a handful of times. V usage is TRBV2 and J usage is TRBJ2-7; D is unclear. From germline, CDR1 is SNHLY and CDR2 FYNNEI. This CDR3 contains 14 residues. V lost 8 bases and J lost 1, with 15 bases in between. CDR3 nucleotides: TGTGCCAGCCAAAGTGAACAAGTATCCTACGAGCAGTACGTC. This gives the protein CASQSEQVSYEQYV.

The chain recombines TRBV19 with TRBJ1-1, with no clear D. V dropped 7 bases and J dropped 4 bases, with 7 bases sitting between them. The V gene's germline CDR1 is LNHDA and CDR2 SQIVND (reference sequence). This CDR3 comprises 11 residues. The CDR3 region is CASISSTEAFF. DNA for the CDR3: TGTGCCAGTATCTCCAGCACTGAAGCTTTCTTT.

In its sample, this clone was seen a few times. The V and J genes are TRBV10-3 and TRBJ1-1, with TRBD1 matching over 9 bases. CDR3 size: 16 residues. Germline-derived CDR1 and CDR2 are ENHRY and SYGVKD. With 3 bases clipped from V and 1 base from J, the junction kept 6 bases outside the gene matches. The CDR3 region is CAISEPPGQGNTEAFF. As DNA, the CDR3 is TGTGCCATCAGTGAACCGCCGGGACAGGGGAACACTGAAGCTTTCTTT.

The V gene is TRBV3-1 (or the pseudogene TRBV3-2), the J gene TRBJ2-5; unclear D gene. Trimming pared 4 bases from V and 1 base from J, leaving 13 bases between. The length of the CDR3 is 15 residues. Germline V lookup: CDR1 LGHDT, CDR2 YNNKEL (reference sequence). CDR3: CASSLPSGPQETQYF. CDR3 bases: TGTGCCAGCAGCCTACCCTCGGGTCCCCAAGAGACCCAGTACTTC.

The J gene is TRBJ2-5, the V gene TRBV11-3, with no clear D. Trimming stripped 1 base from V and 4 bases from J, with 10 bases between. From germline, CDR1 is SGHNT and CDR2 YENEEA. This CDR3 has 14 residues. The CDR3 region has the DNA TGTGCCAGCAGCTTAGGAGAGTTCACAGAGACCCAGTACTTC. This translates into CASSLGEFTETQYF.

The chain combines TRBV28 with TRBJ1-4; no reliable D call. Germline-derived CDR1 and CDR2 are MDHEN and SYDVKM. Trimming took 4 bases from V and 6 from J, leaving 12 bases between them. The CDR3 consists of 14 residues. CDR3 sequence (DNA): TGTGCCAGCAGTTCCCCGGTAGTTTATGAAAAACTGTTTTTT. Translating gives CASSSPVVYEKLFF.

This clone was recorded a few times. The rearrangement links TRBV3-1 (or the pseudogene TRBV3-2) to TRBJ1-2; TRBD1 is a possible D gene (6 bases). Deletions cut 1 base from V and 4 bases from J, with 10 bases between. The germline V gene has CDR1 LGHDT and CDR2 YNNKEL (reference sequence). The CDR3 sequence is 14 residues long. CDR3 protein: CASSQAQGSYGYTF. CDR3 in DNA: TGTGCCAGCAGCCAAGCACAGGGTAGCTATGGCTACACCTTC.

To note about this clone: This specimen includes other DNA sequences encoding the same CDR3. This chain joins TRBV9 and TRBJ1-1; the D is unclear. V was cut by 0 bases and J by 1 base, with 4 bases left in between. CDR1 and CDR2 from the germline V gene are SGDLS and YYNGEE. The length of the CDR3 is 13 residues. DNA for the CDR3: TGTGCCAGCAGCGTAGCCCGGAACACTGAAGCTTTCTTT. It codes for CASSVARNTEAFF.

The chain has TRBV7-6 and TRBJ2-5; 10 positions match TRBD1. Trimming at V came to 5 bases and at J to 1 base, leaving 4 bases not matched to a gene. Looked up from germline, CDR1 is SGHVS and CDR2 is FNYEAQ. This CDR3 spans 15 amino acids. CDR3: CASSPRQGAQETQYF. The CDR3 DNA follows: TGTGCCAGCAGCCCCCGACAGGGGGCCCAAGAGACCCAGTACTTC. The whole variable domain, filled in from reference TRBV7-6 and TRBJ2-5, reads GAGVSQSPRYKVTKRGQDVALRCDPISGHVSLYWYRQALGQGPEFLTYFNYEAQQDKSGLPNDRFSAERPEGSISTLTIQRTEQRDSAMYRCASSPRQGAQETQYFGPGTRLLVL.

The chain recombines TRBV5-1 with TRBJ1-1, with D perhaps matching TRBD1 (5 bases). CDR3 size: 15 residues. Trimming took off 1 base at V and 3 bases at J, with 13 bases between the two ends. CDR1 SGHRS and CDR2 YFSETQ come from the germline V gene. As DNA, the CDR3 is TGCGCCAGCAGCTTGAGACCCAGGGCGGACACTGAAGCTTTCTTT. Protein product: CASSLRPRADTEAFF.

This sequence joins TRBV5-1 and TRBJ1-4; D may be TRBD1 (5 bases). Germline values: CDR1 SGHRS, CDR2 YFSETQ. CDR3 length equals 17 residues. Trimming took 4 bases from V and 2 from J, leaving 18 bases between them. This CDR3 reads CASSTDRQDITNEKLFF. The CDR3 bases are TGCGCCAGCAGCACCGACCGGCAGGACATCACTAATGAAAAACTGTTTTTT.

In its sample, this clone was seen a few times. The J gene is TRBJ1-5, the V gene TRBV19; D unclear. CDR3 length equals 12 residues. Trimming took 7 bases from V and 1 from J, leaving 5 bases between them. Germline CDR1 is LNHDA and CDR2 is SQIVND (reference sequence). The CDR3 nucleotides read TGTGCCAGTACCGCGAGCAATCAGCCCCAGCATTTT. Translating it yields CASTASNQPQHF.

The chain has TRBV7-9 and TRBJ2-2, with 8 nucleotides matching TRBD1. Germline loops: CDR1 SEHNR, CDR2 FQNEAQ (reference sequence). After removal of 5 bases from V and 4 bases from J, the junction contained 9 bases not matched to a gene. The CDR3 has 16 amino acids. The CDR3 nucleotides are TGTGCCAGCAGCACTCAGGACAGGGCGGGCACCGGGGAGCTGTTTTTT. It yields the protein CASSTQDRAGTGELFF.

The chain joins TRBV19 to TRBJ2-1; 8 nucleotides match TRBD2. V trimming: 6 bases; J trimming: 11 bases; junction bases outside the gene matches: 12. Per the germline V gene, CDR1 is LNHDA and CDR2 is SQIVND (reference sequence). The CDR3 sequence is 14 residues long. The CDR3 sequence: CASSIGTRAMKQFF. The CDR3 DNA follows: TGTGCCAGTAGCATCGGGACTAGGGCAATGAAGCAGTTCTTC. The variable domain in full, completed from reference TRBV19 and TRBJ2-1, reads DGGITQSPKYLFRKEGQNVTLSCEQNLNHDAMYWYRQDPGQGLRLIYYSQIVNDFQKGDIAEGYSVSREKKESFPLTVTSAQKNPTAFYLCASSIGTRAMKQFFGPGTRLTVL.

CDR3 protein: CASSFGTGHSNQPQHF. The CDR3 bases are TGTGCCAGCAGTTTTGGGACAGGCCATAGCAATCAGCCCCAGCATTTT. The genes are TRBV28 and TRBJ1-5; 8 bases align to TRBD1. CDR1 MDHEN and CDR2 SYDVKM come from the germline V gene. V trimming: 3 bases; J trimming: 0 bases; junction bases outside the gene matches: 4. The CDR3 runs 16 residues.

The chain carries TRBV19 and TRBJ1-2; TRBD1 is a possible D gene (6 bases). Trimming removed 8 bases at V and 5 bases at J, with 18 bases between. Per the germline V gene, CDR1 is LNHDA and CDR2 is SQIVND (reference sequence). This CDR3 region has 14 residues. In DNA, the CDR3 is TGTGCCAGTTGGTCAAACAGGGCTGCATATGGCTACACCTTC. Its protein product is CASWSNRAAYGYTF.

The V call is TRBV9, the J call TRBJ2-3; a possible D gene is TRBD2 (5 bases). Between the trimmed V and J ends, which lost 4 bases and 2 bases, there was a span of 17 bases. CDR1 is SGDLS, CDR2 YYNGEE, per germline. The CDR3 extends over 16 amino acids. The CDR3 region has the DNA TGTGCCAGCAGCCCCCTGGTGTCCCGGGACACAGATACGCAGTATTTT. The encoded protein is CASSPLVSRDTDTQYF.

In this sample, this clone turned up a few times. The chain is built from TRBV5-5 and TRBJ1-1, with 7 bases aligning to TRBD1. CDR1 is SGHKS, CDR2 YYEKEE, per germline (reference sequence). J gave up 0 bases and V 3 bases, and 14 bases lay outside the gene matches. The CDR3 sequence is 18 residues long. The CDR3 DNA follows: TGTGCCAGCAGCTGGCTCCGGACAGGTGGAATAATGAACACTGAAGCTTTCTTT. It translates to CASSWLRTGGIMNTEAFF.

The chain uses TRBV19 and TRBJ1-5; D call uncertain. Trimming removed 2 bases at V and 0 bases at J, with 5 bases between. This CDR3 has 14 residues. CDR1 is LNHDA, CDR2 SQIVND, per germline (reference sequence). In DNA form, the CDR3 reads TGTGCCAGTAGTATACAGGATAGCAATCAGCCCCAGCATTTT. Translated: CASSIQDSNQPQHF.

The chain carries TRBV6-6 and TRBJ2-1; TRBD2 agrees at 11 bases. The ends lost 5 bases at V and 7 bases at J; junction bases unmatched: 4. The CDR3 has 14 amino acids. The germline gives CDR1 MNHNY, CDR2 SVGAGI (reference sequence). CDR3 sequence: CASSPSGRSNEQFF. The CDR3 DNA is TGTGCCAGCAGTCCTAGCGGGAGGTCAAATGAGCAGTTCTTC.